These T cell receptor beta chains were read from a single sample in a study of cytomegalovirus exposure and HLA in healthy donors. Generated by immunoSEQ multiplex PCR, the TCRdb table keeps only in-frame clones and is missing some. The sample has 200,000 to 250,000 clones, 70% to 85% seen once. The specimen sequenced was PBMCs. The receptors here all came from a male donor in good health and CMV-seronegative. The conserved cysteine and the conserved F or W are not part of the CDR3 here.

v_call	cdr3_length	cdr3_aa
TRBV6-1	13	ASSDEGFTYNEQF
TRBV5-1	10	ASSKDRGRAF
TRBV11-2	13	ASSDERGRWETQY
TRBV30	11	AWRTRSSYEQY
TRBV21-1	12	ASSRTSGRCEQY
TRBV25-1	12	ASSEPGQVYGYT
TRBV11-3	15	ASSLGWAGGITDTQY
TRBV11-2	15	ASSPGTGGTSTDTQY
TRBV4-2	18	ASSQLPDFGVAGAHNEQF
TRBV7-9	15	ASSPFPLAGVLYEQY
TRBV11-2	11	ASNFFGGGKLF
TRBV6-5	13	ASRHRQGSNYGYT
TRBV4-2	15	ASSQDRGERVNTEAF
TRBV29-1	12	SVPGRGGPYEQY
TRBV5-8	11	ASADRGPWEQY
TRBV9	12	ASSKDRVGTEAF
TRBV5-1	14	ASSSNPGTGGYGYT
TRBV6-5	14	ASSSVTTGVTTEAF
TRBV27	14	ASSLGVTGVSYEQY
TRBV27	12	ASSVEQGGVTQY
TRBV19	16	ASSIARLAGSSYNEQF
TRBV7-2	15	ASSPSSGLGSYNEQF
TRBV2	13	ASSERSGRKNEQY
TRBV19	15	ASSIWASGRVNNEQF
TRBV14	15	ASSQLGGLAGQGEQY
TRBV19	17	ASTDPRGDSSGSYNEQF
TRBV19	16	ASSIRYLTSRASNEQF
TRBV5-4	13	ASSMRQGLNEKLF
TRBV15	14	ATSRPQGASFNEQF
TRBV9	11	ASSVRPNGILS
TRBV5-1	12	ASSLVTENYGYT
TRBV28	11	ASSLQGWGGYT
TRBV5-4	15	ASSLLAGGPTKNIQY
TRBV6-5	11	ASSPDRVDGYT
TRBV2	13	ASRERQAITGELF
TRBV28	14	ASSFRGNRMYNEQF
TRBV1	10	TSSRKRPGYT
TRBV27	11	ASSLISTDTQY
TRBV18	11	ASSDKGFTEAF
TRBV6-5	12	ASSRTSGRNEQF
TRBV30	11	ACTVSGANVLT
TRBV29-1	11	SVGLAGGNIQY
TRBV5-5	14	ASSLDPGTENQPQH
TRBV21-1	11	ASSKGPGNIQY
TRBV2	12	ASSGESGSYEQY
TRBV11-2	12	ASSRQGSDYEQY
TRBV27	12	ASSLHRLSYEQY
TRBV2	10	ASRPEAATQH
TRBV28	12	ASRPPGLADTQY
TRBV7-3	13	ASSSTSGTGLTQY
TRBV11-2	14	ASSLATGKQTGELF
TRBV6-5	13	ASSPSGRPHNEQF
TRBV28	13	ASSLTQMTNYGYT
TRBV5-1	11	ASSTGTGETQY
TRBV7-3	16	ASSLLGTSGRTYNEQF